Each of the 9 T cell receptor beta chains below was sequenced from the same sample in a study of blood T cell repertoires in COVID-19 (dated by TCRdb to 2018 to 2021). Library creation used the immunoSEQ multiplex PCR assay. Drawn from immuneACCESS, this table holds only the in-frame rearrangements with V and J called that TCRdb kept. Clones are partly lost; checked studies trace under half to an unresolved V gene and leave the rest unexplained. A total of under 200,000 clones appear in this sample, more than 65% of them only once. Jointly, the top ten make up 15% to 20% of the sample. Material: PBMCs or T cells enriched from blood (not recorded which). These receptors were collected from a man in his 60s who had recovered from COVID-19.

CDR3 DNA sequence: TGTGCCAGTAAGGGGACAGGGGGATACAATCAGCCCCAGCATTTT. It specifies CASKGTGGYNQPQHF. The rearrangement joins TRBV19 to TRBJ1-5; 11 bases agree with TRBD1. Germline V gene data show CDR1 as LNHDA and CDR2 as SQIVND (reference sequence). Trimming removed 7 bases from V and 3 bases from J; junction bases left unmatched: 5. The CDR3 spans 15 residues.

The rearrangement uses TRBV28 and TRBJ1-1; 7 nucleotides line up with TRBD1. Per germline, CDR1 MDHEN and CDR2 SYDVKM. The CDR3 consists of 12 residues. V lost 2 bases to trimming and J lost 10 bases; unmatched junction nucleotides: 4. Written as DNA, the CDR3 is TGTGCCAGCAGTTTACTGACAGGGACAGCTTTCTTT. It codes for CASSLLTGTAFF.

This clone was counted a single time. V is TRBV5-1 and J is TRBJ1-4, with 7 bases lining up with TRBD1. The germline V gene has CDR1 SGHRS and CDR2 YFSETQ. V lost 5 bases to trimming and J lost 4 bases; unmatched junction nucleotides: 8. The length of the CDR3 is 15 residues. The chain's CDR3 is CASSPTGKDNEKLFF. CDR3 DNA: TGCGCCAGCAGTCCGACAGGGAAGGATAATGAAAAACTGTTTTTT.

A few counts support this clone. The chain has TRBV2 and TRBJ2-2; 10 nucleotides line up with TRBD2. This CDR3 comprises 14 residues. The V gene's germline CDR1 is SNHLY and CDR2 FYNNEI. V dropped 5 bases and J dropped 5; count of bases not matched to a gene: 2. CDR3 DNA sequence: TGTGCCAGCAGTCGTAGCGGGAGGACCGGGGAGCTGTTTTTT. This translates into CASSRSGRTGELFF.

This chain uses TRBV5-4 with TRBJ2-5; possible D gene TRBD1, 6 bases. Per germline, CDR1 SGHNT and CDR2 YYREEE (reference sequence). The CDR3 extends over 15 amino acids. V gave up 4 bases and J gave up 2 bases, with 15 bases separating them. CDR3 loop: CASSRQGYGQETQYF. In nucleotides, the CDR3 is TGTGCCAGCAGCCGCCAGGGGTATGGGCAAGAGACCCAGTACTTC.

The chain combines TRBV19 with TRBJ2-6; 7 nucleotides agree with TRBD1. J was trimmed by 1 base and V by 4 bases; bases with no gene match: 10. The CDR3 extends over 18 amino acids. Per the germline V gene, CDR1 is LNHDA and CDR2 is SQIVND (reference sequence). In DNA, the CDR3 is TGTGCCAGTAGTACCCGGGACAGAGTTATATCTGGGGCCAACGTCCTGACTTTC. Translation gives CASSTRDRVISGANVLTF.

This clone was counted a single time. The rearrangement links TRBV25-1 to TRBJ2-1; D may be TRBD1 (5 bases). The CDR3 consists of 15 residues. V was trimmed by 3 bases and J by 2 bases, leaving 11 bases between them. Germline CDR1 reads MGHDK; CDR2 reads SYGVNS. CDR3 in amino acids: CASSDVKGPYNEQFF. CDR3 in DNA: TGTGCCAGCAGTGATGTAAAGGGGCCCTACAATGAGCAGTTCTTC.

V usage is TRBV28 and J usage is TRBJ1-1; D unclear. V was shortened by 7 bases and J by 5 bases, with 14 bases between the two germline ends. Per germline, CDR1 MDHEN and CDR2 SYDVKM. The CDR3 totals 13 residues. CDR3 DNA: TGTGCCAGCATCCCGGCAACGCGGACTGAAGCTTTCTTT. Protein product: CASIPATRTEAFF.

The table lists this clone with a few counts. The chain carries TRBV6-5 and TRBJ2-7; the match to TRBD2 covers 9 bases. The CDR3 has 14 residues. The junction had 10 bases not matched to a gene; V was cut back by 6 bases and J by 7 bases. Looked up from germline, CDR1 is MNHEY and CDR2 is SVGAGI. The CDR3 nucleotides are TGTGCCAGCAGGGGTTTAGCGGGAGCTTGGGAGCAGTACTTC. Its translation: CASRGLAGAWEQYF.